The rows below give T cell receptor beta chains drawn from one sample of a study of beta chain features in type 1 diabetes. Sequenced by immunoSEQ multiplex PCR; TCRdb stores in-frame clones only, minus some. Among 400,000 to 550,000 clones listed, 11% were seen once. The specimen was naive CD4+ T cells from blood. These receptors all come from a woman under 30 in good health. CDR3s include the opening cysteine and the closing phenylalanine or tryptophan. Each record gives: V gene, J gene, D gene, CDR3 protein. D genes are given only for firm matches.

TRBV21-1	TRBJ1-6	-	CASSTTRWGSPLHF
TRBV9	TRBJ2-6	TRBD1	CASSVPLTGSGANVLTF
TRBV10-3	TRBJ2-7	-	CAISESVDGAYEQYF
TRBV28	TRBJ1-2	-	CASSYGIGYTF
TRBV25-1	TRBJ2-3	TRBD2	CASSPWTSGRESTDTQYF
TRBV9	TRBJ2-2	-	CASSVRHPGGELFF
TRBV29-1	TRBJ2-5	TRBD2	CSIKAGGTEEQYF
TRBV21-1	TRBJ2-5	-	CASSDARGGQNETQYF
TRBV7-2	TRBJ2-5	-	CASSPLGVQETQYF
TRBV7-8	TRBJ1-1	-	CASSLAPGHKNTEAFF
TRBV29-1	TRBJ1-2	-	CSVVYTDYGYTF
TRBV5-4	TRBJ2-1	-	CASSLGFGGRYNEQFF
TRBV6-5	TRBJ2-1	-	CASSRHPDSNEQFF
TRBV28	TRBJ2-2	-	CASRRTGRGNTGELFF
TRBV2	TRBJ2-7	-	CASTSDSFYEQYF
TRBV19	TRBJ1-2	-	CASSIIAAFGYTF
TRBV2	TRBJ2-3	-	CASQFRLSEWADTQYF